The source of this T cell receptor beta chain is a study of cytomegalovirus exposure and HLA in healthy donors. Study-wide findings and caveats: Researchers had no immune exposure information except CMV serostatus available. In a later analysis, TCR beta V- and J-gene trimming was associated with a missense DCLRE1C variant. Researchers counted around 170 TCR beta chains as cytomegalovirus-associated.

V was cut by 5 bases and J by 3 bases, with 11 bases left in between. The CDR3 covers 13 residues. The V gene's germline CDR1 is SGHVS and CDR2 FNYEAQ. Primers included in the PCR were 60 Vbeta and 13 Jbeta primers. Some clones are missing from TCRdb's copy, which holds only in-frame ones; the method was immunoSEQ multiplex PCR. The data contain approximately 100,000 clones, over 60% of them singletons. This clone was seen just once. The antigen remains undetermined. Sequenced input: PBMCs. This chain connects TRBV7-6 to TRBJ2-7, with D perhaps TRBD1 (6 bases). This clonotype was sampled from a female donor in good health and CMV-seropositive. For the CDR3, the DNA is TGTGCCAGCAGCCGGGACACCTTCTACGAGCAGTACTTC. Amino acids: CASSRDTFYEQYF.